This entry describes one TCR beta chain. The antigen is unknown. Germline V gene data show CDR1 as SGHKS and CDR2 as YYEKEE (reference sequence). CDR3 length equals 15 residues. Trimming cost V 4 bases and J 5 bases; bases outside gene matches: 9. The data originate from a study of beta chain features in type 1 diabetes. Whole-study context: What patients shared with healthy donors was a similar profile of age, gender and cell yields. Study-wide findings and caveats: Shortening of TCRB CDR3s, moderate but significant, appeared in all four CD4+ subsets of Type 1 diabetes patients. TCRB repertoires of naive, central memory and Treg cells appeared more similar among patients than among healthy donors. Possibly, sequencing cDNA over-represented cells that had high TCR expression levels.

What was sequenced were expressed TCRB transcripts, since all of the isolated RNA had been reverse transcribed. Assay used: immunoSEQ multiplex PCR; TCRdb lists only in-frame clones, some missing. The sample carries 20,000 to 30,000 clones, under 75% recorded once. This chain uses TRBV5-5 with TRBJ2-3; 8 nucleotides match TRBD2. The sequencing sample was made of Tregs from blood. The clonotype originates from a man between 18 and 29 years old with type 1 diabetes. Here the CDR3 DNA reads TGTGCCAGCAGCCCCGGAGCGGGGGCGGGAGATACGCAGTATTTT. Its protein product is CASSPGAGAGDTQYF.